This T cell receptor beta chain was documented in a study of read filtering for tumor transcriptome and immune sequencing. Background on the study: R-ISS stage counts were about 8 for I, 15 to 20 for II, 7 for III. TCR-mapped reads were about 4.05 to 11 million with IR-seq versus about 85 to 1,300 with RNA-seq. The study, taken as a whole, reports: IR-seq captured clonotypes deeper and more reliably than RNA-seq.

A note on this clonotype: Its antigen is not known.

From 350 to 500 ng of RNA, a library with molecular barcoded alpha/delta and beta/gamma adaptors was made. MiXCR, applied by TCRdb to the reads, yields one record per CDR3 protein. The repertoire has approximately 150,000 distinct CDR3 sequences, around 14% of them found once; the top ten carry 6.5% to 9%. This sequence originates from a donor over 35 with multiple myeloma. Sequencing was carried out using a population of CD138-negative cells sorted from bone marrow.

Here the CDR3 reads CASSQDPPAGSETQYF. The CDR3, as DNA: TGTGCCAGCAGCCAAGACCCCCCAGCGGGATCAGAGACCCAGTACTTC. The genes are TRBV14 and TRBJ2-5; TRBD2 agrees at 7 bases. CDR1 and CDR2 (germline): SGHDN, FVKESK. The V gene end was trimmed by 0 bases and the J gene end by 4 bases; junction bases not matched to a gene: 8. This CDR3 has 16 residues.